The present T cell receptor beta chain was sequenced within a study of shared clonotypes between healthy human individuals. Study-level findings and limits: As a rule, naive subsets had a larger estimated richness than memory subsets.

Sequencing used immunoSEQ multiplex PCR; TCRdb keeps in-frame clones, though not all of them. The data contain 2,500,000 or so clones, approximately 94% of them singletons. Notes on this clone: Antigen specificity is unknown.

Donors had no recently reported acute infections or vaccinations and were HIV-negative. From CD4+ cells came CD45RA+ naive and CD45RA-negative memory subsets. This sequence originates from a man aged 18 to 29 in good health. Some clones in this sample may be carry-over from other donors' samples. The sequenced sample consisted of naive CD4+ T cells from PBMCs. Subset: CD45RA+ positively selected.

The CDR3 DNA reads as TGTGCCAGCAGCTTAGTGGGAAACCTAGCCAAAAACATTCAGTACTTC. Protein: CASSLVGNLAKNIQYF. This chain joins TRBV7-2 and TRBJ2-4; D is unclear. The V end was cut by 1 base, the J end by 0 bases, with 10 bases between. The germline gives CDR1 SGHTA, CDR2 FQGNSA. CDR3 length: 16 residues.